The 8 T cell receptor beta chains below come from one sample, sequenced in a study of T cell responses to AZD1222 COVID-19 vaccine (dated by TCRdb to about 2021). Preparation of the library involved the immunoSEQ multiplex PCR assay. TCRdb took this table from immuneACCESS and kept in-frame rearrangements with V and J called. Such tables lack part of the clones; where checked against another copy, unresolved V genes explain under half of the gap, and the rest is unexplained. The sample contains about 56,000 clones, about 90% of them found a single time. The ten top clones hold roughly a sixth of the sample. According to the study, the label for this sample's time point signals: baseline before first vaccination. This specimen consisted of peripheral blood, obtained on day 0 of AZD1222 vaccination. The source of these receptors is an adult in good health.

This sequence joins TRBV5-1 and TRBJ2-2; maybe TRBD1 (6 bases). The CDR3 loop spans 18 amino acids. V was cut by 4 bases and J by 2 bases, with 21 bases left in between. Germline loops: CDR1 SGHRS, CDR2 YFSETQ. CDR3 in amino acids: CASSAGPGESINTGELFF. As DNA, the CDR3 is TGCGCCAGCAGCGCGGGTCCAGGGGAATCCATTAACACCGGGGAGCTGTTTTTT.

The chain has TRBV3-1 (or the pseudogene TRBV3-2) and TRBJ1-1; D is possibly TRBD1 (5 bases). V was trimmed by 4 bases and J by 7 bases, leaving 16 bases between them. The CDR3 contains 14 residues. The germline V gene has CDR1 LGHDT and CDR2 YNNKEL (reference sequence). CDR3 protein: CASSPRDSNGEAFF. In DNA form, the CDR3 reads TGTGCCAGCAGCCCCCGGGACTCGAACGGTGAAGCTTTCTTT.

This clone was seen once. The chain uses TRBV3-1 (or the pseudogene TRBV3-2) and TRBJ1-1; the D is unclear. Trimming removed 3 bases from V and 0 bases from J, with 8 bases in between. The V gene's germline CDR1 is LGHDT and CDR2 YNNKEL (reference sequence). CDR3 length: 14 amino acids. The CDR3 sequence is CASSHGVLNTEAFF. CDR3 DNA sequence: TGTGCCAGCAGCCACGGGGTATTGAACACTGAAGCTTTCTTT.

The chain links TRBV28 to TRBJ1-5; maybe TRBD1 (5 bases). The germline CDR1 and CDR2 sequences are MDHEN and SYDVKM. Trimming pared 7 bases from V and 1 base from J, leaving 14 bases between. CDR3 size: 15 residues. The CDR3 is CASTPGDRSNQPQHF. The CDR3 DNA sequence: TGTGCCAGCACCCCTGGGGACCGAAGCAATCAGCCCCAGCATTTT. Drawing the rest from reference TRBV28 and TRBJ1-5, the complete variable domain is DVKVTQSSRYLVKRTGEKVFLECVQDMDHENMFWYRQDPGLGLRLIYFSYDVKMKEKGDIPEGYSVSREKKERFSLILESASTNQTSMYLCASTPGDRSNQPQHFGDGTRLSIL.

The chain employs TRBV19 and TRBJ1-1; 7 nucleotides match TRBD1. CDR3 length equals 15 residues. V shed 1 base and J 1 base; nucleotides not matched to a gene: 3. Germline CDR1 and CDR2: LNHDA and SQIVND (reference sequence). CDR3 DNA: TGTGCCAGTAGTATAGGACAGGGAGGGAACACTGAAGCTTTCTTT. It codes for CASSIGQGGNTEAFF.

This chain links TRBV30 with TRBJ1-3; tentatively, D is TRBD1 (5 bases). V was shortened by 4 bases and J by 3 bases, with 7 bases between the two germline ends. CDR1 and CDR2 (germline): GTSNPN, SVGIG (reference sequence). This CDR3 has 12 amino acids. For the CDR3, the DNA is TGTGCCTGGAAGGGACTTGGAAACACCATATATTTT. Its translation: CAWKGLGNTIYF.

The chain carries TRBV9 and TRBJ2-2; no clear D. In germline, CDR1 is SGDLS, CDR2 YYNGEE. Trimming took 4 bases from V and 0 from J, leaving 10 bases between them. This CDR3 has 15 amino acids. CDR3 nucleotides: TGTGCCAGCAGCTCAAGTCCGACGAACACCGGGGAGCTGTTTTTT. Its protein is CASSSSPTNTGELFF.

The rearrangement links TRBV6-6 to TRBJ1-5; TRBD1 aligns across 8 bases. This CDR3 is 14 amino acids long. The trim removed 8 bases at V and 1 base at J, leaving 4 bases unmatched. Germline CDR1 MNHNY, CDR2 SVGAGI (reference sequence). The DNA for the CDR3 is TGTGCCAGCGGACAGGGTCAAAGCAATCAGCCCCAGCATTTT. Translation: CASGQGQSNQPQHF.